Listed here are 32 T cell receptor beta chains from one sample, sequenced in a study of T-cell reconstitution after alpha-beta-depleted transplantation in children. Researchers prepared the TCRbeta library using unique molecular identifiers, the study reports. One entry per CDR3 protein results from TCRdb running MiXCR on the PCR reads. The sample has over 550,000 distinct CDR3 sequences; 10% to 13% are singletons. This specimen consisted of PBMCs from the stem cell graft donor, obtained from the stem cell graft. These receptors originate from a human donor who donated a stem cell graft to a child with acute myeloid leukemia.

This clonotype was observed a handful of times. The V gene is TRBV7-2, the J gene TRBJ2-7; D unclear. V gave up 0 bases and J gave up 0 bases, with 6 bases separating them. CDR1 and CDR2 from the germline V gene are SGHTA and FQGNSA. The CDR3 is 14 amino acids. The CDR3, as DNA: TGTGCCAGCAGCTTAGCCCCTAGCTCCTACGAGCAGTACTTC. This sequence encodes CASSLAPSSYEQYF.

The genes are TRBV7-8 and TRBJ2-7; 11 nucleotides align to TRBD2. The CDR3 extends over 15 amino acids. CDR1 and CDR2 from the germline V gene are SGHVS and FQNEAQ. Trimming removed 0 bases from V and 7 bases from J; junction bases left unmatched: 5. CDR3 amino acids: CASSLAGLAAGEQYF. CDR3 coding DNA: TGTGCCAGCAGCTTAGCGGGACTAGCGGCTGGAGAGCAGTACTTC.

In this sample, this clonotype turned up a few times. The genes are TRBV12-3 or TRBV12-4 and TRBJ1-2, with TRBD1 identical over 10 bases. V lost 6 bases to trimming and J lost 5 bases; unmatched junction nucleotides: 6. The CDR3 extends over 14 amino acids. The CDR3 bases are TGTGCCAGCAGATTGACAGGGGGCTATTATGGCTACACCTTC. It specifies CASRLTGGYYGYTF.

This clonotype was counted a few times. J is TRBJ1-2 and V is TRBV29-1, with a possible D match to TRBD1 (6 bases). Germline CDR1 reads SQVTM; CDR2 reads ANQGSEA. V lost 0 bases to trimming and J lost 6 bases, with 8 bases between them. This CDR3 is 12 amino acids long. DNA of the CDR3: TGCAGCGTTGAAGAGAAGGGGGATGGCTACACCTTC. Amino acid sequence: CSVEEKGDGYTF.

In regard to this clonotype: Since no conserved phenylalanine or tryptophan closes the CDR3, a read error is the likely cause. Because the CDR3's place on the DNA is in doubt, the DNA is left out and the CDR3 is given as listed by TCRdb. The chain combines TRBV3-1 with TRBJ1-2; the D segment call TRBD1 is taken from the table without a DNA check. The CDR3 is 15 residues long, counting both termini. Germline loops: CDR1 LGHDT, CDR2 YNNKEL (reference sequence). This CDR3 is CASRSDSGTVVPMVS.

This clonotype was recorded a few times. The rearrangement joins TRBV20-1 to TRBJ1-3; possible D gene TRBD1, 5 bases. Germline CDR1 and CDR2: DFQATT and SNEGSKA (reference sequence). V was cut by 7 bases and J by 2 bases, with 15 bases left in between. This CDR3 is built from 14 residues. The CDR3 region has the DNA TGCAGTGTGTTGGGGCGACACCCTGGAAACACCATATATTTT. It yields the protein CSVLGRHPGNTIYF.

This chain links TRBV20-1 with TRBJ2-7, with 7 bases lining up with TRBD2. This CDR3 is built from 14 residues. Germline V CDR1 and CDR2: DFQATT, SNEGSKA (reference sequence). V shed 5 bases, J shed 3 bases, and the junction held 10 bases outside the gene matches. In nucleotides, the CDR3 is TGCAGTGCTCTCGACAGCGGGAACCTCTACGAGCAGTACTTC. The encoded protein is CSALDSGNLYEQYF.

The V gene is TRBV29-1, the J gene TRBJ2-4, with a tentative D call TRBD2 (6 bases). This CDR3 spans 15 amino acids. The V gene lost 3 bases and the J gene lost 4 bases, with 16 bases spanning the gap. CDR1 is SQVTM and CDR2 is ANQGSEA in the germline V gene. The CDR3 loop reads CSVEMGRDGKNIQYF. Written as DNA, the CDR3 is TGCAGCGTTGAGATGGGGCGGGACGGGAAAAACATTCAGTACTTC. The entire variable domain, with the rest obtained from reference TRBV29-1 and TRBJ2-4, is as follows: SAVISQKPSRDICQRGTSLTIQCQVDSQVTMMFWYRQQPGQSLTLIATANQGSEATYESGFVIDKFPISRPNLTFSTLTVSNMSPEDSSIYLCSVEMGRDGKNIQYFGAGTRLSVL.

This clonotype showed up many times. The V call is TRBV12-3 or TRBV12-4, the J call TRBJ2-7; 7 bases line up with TRBD1. V gave up 7 bases and J gave up 3 bases; unmatched junction bases: 6. This CDR3 spans 13 amino acids. The CDR3 loop reads CASNRDSSYEQYF. The CDR3 coding sequence is TGTGCCAGCAACCGGGACAGCAGCTACGAGCAGTACTTC.

This clonotype came up many times. J is TRBJ2-2 and V is TRBV5-6, with a tentative D call TRBD2 (6 bases). There are 15 residues in the CDR3. Germline loops: CDR1 SGHDT, CDR2 YYEEEE. Trimming took 2 bases from V and 5 from J, leaving 13 bases between them. The CDR3 here is CASSFGLLNTGELFF. The DNA for the CDR3 is TGTGCCAGCAGCTTTGGACTATTAAATACCGGGGAGCTGTTTTTT.

V is TRBV27 and J is TRBJ1-1; 8 positions match TRBD1. CDR1 is MNHEY and CDR2 is SMNVEV in the germline V gene (reference sequence). The CDR3 covers 19 residues. The V and J ends lost 7 bases and 4 bases, in that order; junction bases with no gene match: 23. CDR3 coding DNA: TGTGCCAGCAACAAGTACCAGGGCCAGGGGGCGGCATTAGGCACTGAAGCTTTCTTT. Translating it yields CASNKYQGQGAALGTEAFF.

The rearrangement joins TRBV12-5 to TRBJ2-3; 8 bases map to TRBD2. J lost 2 bases, V lost 0 bases, and 7 bases had no gene match. CDR3 length: 17 residues. CDR1 and CDR2 from the germline V gene are LGHNT and FRNRAP. This chain's CDR3 is CASGLVALAGNTDTQYF. The CDR3 nucleotides are TGTGCTAGTGGTTTGGTAGCTCTAGCGGGCAACACAGATACGCAGTATTTT.

The V gene is TRBV7-2, the J gene TRBJ1-3; tentatively, D is TRBD1 (5 bases). The germline V gene has CDR1 SGHTA and CDR2 FQGNSA. This CDR3 contains 16 residues. Trimming stripped 4 bases from V and 0 bases from J, with 13 bases between. The CDR3 DNA sequence: TGTGCCAGCAGCTCCTACGGGACCGACTCTGGAAACACCATATATTTT. Residues: CASSSYGTDSGNTIYF. The variable domain in full, completed from reference TRBV7-2 and TRBJ1-3, reads GAGVSQSPSNKVTEKGKDVELRCDPISGHTALYWYRQSLGQGLEFLIYFQGNSAPDKSGLPSDRFSAERTGGSVSTLTIQRTQQEDSAVYLCASSSYGTDSGNTIYFGEGSWLTVV.

The chain links TRBV29-1 to TRBJ2-3; a weak D match, TRBD2 (6 bases). Trimming stripped 7 bases from V and 0 bases from J, with 14 bases between. The CDR3 totals 14 residues. CDR1 SQVTM and CDR2 ANQGSEA come from the germline V gene. In DNA, the CDR3 is TGCAGCGCAGGGACTTCCTCTAGCACAGATACGCAGTATTTT. This translates into CSAGTSSSTDTQYF.

In its sample, this clonotype was seen many times. This chain joins TRBV6-1 and TRBJ2-3; maybe TRBD2 (5 bases). Germline CDR1 reads MNHNS; CDR2 reads SASEGT. V was shortened by 5 bases and J by 1 base, with 13 bases between the two germline ends. The CDR3 is made up of 15 amino acids. For the CDR3, the DNA is TGTGCCAGCAGTCCCTGGGCGGGTGGCACAGATACGCAGTATTTT. It specifies CASSPWAGGTDTQYF.

This clonotype was recorded a few times. This chain links TRBV6-5 with TRBJ1-6, with D perhaps TRBD1 (5 bases). V dropped 8 bases and J dropped 1 base, with 18 bases sitting between them. The CDR3 is 17 amino acids. CDR1 MNHEY and CDR2 SVGAGI come from the germline V gene. The CDR3 DNA follows: TGTGCCAGCCACCGGGTGGGGGGGGAGTCCTATAATTCACCCCTCCACTTT. Encoded protein: CASHRVGGESYNSPLHF.

In this sample, this clonotype turned up many times. The chain is built from TRBV5-5 and TRBJ2-2, with 11 bases matching TRBD2. Germline V gives CDR1 SGHKS, CDR2 YYEKEE (reference sequence). This CDR3 has 17 residues. J was trimmed by 2 bases and V by 1 base; bases with no gene match: 4. The CDR3 DNA reads as TGTGCCAGCAGCTTGACCGGGACTAGCGGAAACACCGGGGAGCTGTTTTTT. It translates to CASSLTGTSGNTGELFF.

There are many counts of this clonotype. The chain couples TRBV12-3 or TRBV12-4 to TRBJ1-1, with 10 bases identical to TRBD1. Germline trimming cut 6 bases from V and 7 bases from J; bases unmatched to any gene: 8. The CDR3 consists of 14 residues. The chain's CDR3 is CASRLDRGLGEAFF. CDR3 nucleotides: TGTGCCAGCAGGCTCGACAGGGGGCTAGGTGAAGCTTTCTTT.

This clonotype was detected a few times. V gene TRBV7-3 combines with J gene TRBJ2-6; 11 positions match TRBD1. This CDR3 spans 17 amino acids. Germline trimming cut 8 bases from V and 0 bases from J; bases unmatched to any gene: 6. Germline CDR1 and CDR2: SGHTA and FQGTGA. The CDR3 sequence is CASGGTGGPSGANVLTF. The CDR3 bases are TGTGCCAGCGGGGGGACAGGGGGACCCTCTGGGGCCAACGTCCTGACTTTC.

This clonotype occurred a few times. The chain has TRBV11-2 and TRBJ2-3; no definite D call. Germline V CDR1 and CDR2: SGHAT, FQNNGV. CDR3 length: 18 amino acids. V lost 4 bases and J lost 0, with 20 bases in between. This CDR3 reads CASSSASRRSRSTDTQYF. Here the CDR3 DNA reads TGTGCCAGCAGCTCGGCCAGCCGAAGGAGCCGTAGCACAGATACGCAGTATTTT.

This clonotype was seen only a few times. The CDR3 nucleotides read TGTGCCAGCAGCTCCACCGAGGGTTACACCGGGGAGCTGTTTTTT. It encodes CASSSTEGYTGELFF. This chain connects TRBV7-3 to TRBJ2-2; possible D gene TRBD2, 5 bases. The CDR3 runs to 15 residues. Per germline, CDR1 SGHTA and CDR2 FQGTGA. V lost 4 bases to trimming and J lost 3 bases, with 12 bases between them.

The chain recombines TRBV11-1 with TRBJ2-6, with D possibly matching TRBD1 (6 bases). The CDR3 spans 19 residues. Per the germline V gene, CDR1 is SGHAT and CDR2 is FQDESV (reference sequence). Trimming removed 3 bases at V and 1 base at J, with 19 bases between. CDR3 coding DNA: TGTGCCAGCAGCTTTAGCTTTCAGGGGTCGAAATCTGGGGCCAACGTCCTGACTTTC. Its protein product is CASSFSFQGSKSGANVLTF.

This clonotype was seen a handful of times. This chain connects TRBV27 to TRBJ2-3; D may be TRBD2 (6 bases). The V end lost 5 bases, the J end lost 1 base, and 16 bases lay between the germline ends. The length of the CDR3 is 16 residues. CDR1 is MNHEY, CDR2 SMNVEV, per germline (reference sequence). CDR3 coding DNA: TGTGCCAGCAGTCCCCAGCGGGCTGGGGGCACAGATACGCAGTATTTT. Its protein product is CASSPQRAGGTDTQYF.

The chain joins TRBV3-1 to TRBJ2-1; TRBD2 is a possible D gene (5 bases). CDR3 length equals 14 residues. The germline CDR1 and CDR2 sequences are LGHDT and YNNKEL (reference sequence). Deletions cut 0 bases from V and 7 bases from J, with 10 bases between. The CDR3 sequence is CASSQDEGTNEQFF. The CDR3 bases are TGTGCCAGCAGCCAAGATGAGGGTACTAATGAGCAGTTCTTC.

There are a few counts of this clonotype. The rearrangement uses TRBV12-3 or TRBV12-4 and TRBJ2-3; the D is unclear. Trimming removed 5 bases at V and 4 bases at J, with 13 bases between. The CDR3 runs 14 residues. The CDR3 is CASSLSGIADTQYF. The CDR3 nucleotides are TGTGCCAGCAGTCTCTCTGGTATAGCAGATACGCAGTATTTT.

This clonotype occurred a few times. The genes are TRBV5-1 and TRBJ2-2; the match to TRBD2 covers 9 bases. Germline V gene data show CDR1 as SGHRS and CDR2 as YFSETQ. Trimming removed 2 bases from V and 4 bases from J; junction bases left unmatched: 15. CDR3 length: 19 amino acids. CDR3 sequence reads: CASSFRASGTSSFTGELFF. CDR3 nucleotide sequence: TGCGCCAGCAGCTTTCGGGCTAGCGGGACGTCGTCTTTCACCGGGGAGCTGTTTTTT.

This clonotype has ten or more counts. V gene TRBV2 combines with J gene TRBJ2-2; D not resolved. This CDR3 has 13 amino acids. Germline lookup yields CDR1 SNHLY and CDR2 FYNNEI. V was shortened by 4 bases and J by 9 bases, with 12 bases between the two germline ends. In nucleotides, the CDR3 is TGTGCCAGCAGTGTAGAGGAGACCCGGGAGCTGTTTTTT. Amino acids: CASSVEETRELFF. Complete variable domain (other parts from reference TRBV2 and TRBJ2-2): EPEVTQTPSHQVTQMGQEVILRCVPISNHLYFYWYRQILGQKVEFLVSFYNNEISEKSEIFDDQFSVERPDGSNFTLKIRSTKLEDSAMYFCASSVEETRELFFGEGSRLTVL.

The V call is TRBV20-1, the J call TRBJ1-1; TRBD1 agrees at 7 bases. Germline-derived CDR1 and CDR2 are DFQATT and SNEGSKA (reference sequence). Trimming cost V 6 bases and J 0 bases; bases outside gene matches: 4. The CDR3 is 13 residues long. Here the CDR3 DNA reads TGCAGTGCGCCCGGACAGGTGAACACTGAAGCTTTCTTT. Translating it yields CSAPGQVNTEAFF.

The genes are TRBV27 and TRBJ1-4; D is undetermined. V was pared by 0 bases and J by 8 bases, with 10 bases between. The germline gives CDR1 MNHEY, CDR2 SMNVEV (reference sequence). The CDR3 has 14 amino acids. CDR3 nucleotides: TGTGCCAGCAGTTTATCAGGGTTGGGCGAAAAACTGTTTTTT. Amino acid sequence: CASSLSGLGEKLFF.

In its sample, this clonotype was seen a few times. In DNA form, the CDR3 reads TGTGCCAGCAGTGAGGCTAGCGAGGAGACCCAGTACTTC. This sequence encodes CASSEASEETQYF. The chain links TRBV2 to TRBJ2-5; possibly TRBD2 for D (6 bases). CDR1 is SNHLY, CDR2 FYNNEI, per germline. The CDR3 consists of 13 residues. Trimming cost V 3 bases and J 5 bases, with 10 bases left between them.

In this sample, this clonotype turned up a few times. The gene calls are TRBV20-1 and TRBJ2-3; no clear D gene. Germline-derived CDR1 and CDR2 are DFQATT and SNEGSKA (reference sequence). The CDR3 sequence is 12 residues long. Trimming shortened V by 4 bases and J by 4 bases, and 9 bases separated the two germline ends. This chain's CDR3 is CSATTLADTQYF. In nucleotides, the CDR3 is TGCAGTGCTACCACTCTGGCAGATACGCAGTATTTT.

This sequence joins TRBV5-6 and TRBJ2-2, with 15 positions matching TRBD2. CDR1 is SGHDT, CDR2 YYEEEE, per germline. V was clipped by 4 bases and J by 0 bases; unmatched bases: 10. The CDR3 covers 20 residues. CDR3 nucleotide sequence: TGTGCCAGCAGCGACGGACTAGCGGGAGGGAAAGGCGCGAACACCGGGGAGCTGTTTTTT. Amino acid sequence: CASSDGLAGGKGANTGELFF.